Listed here are 13 T cell receptor beta chains from one sample, sequenced in a study of blood T cell repertoires in COVID-19. TCRdb's table, derived via immunoSEQ multiplex PCR, lists solely in-frame clones and lacks some. The table shows about 60,000 clones, with 85% to 90% occurring only once. Sequenced sample: peripheral blood. These receptors were collected from a human donor with active COVID-19. The donor label of this sample is uncertain.

This clone was observed once. The V gene is TRBV7-8, the J gene TRBJ2-5, with TRBD1 matching 9 bases. There are 15 residues in the CDR3. CDR1 SGHVS and CDR2 FQNEAQ come from the germline V gene. The V gene end was trimmed by 2 bases and the J gene end by 5 bases; junction bases not matched to a gene: 6. The CDR3 loop is CASSLTGGTSETQYF. The CDR3 coding sequence is TGTGCCAGCAGCTTAACAGGGGGCACTTCCGAGACCCAGTACTTC.

V gene TRBV18 combines with J gene TRBJ2-7, with D hard to call. This CDR3 region has 14 residues. Germline CDR1 is KGHSH and CDR2 is LQKENI. The V gene lost 2 bases and the J gene lost 3 bases, with 11 bases spanning the gap. This chain's CDR3 is CASSPEPSYYEQYF. DNA of the CDR3: TGTGCCAGCTCACCAGAGCCGTCGTACTACGAGCAGTACTTC.

CDR3 loop: CASSRTGLGYEQYF. The CDR3 nucleotides read TGTGCCAGCAGCCGGACAGGGCTTGGCTACGAGCAGTACTTC. The chain joins TRBV7-2 to TRBJ2-7; TRBD1 matches 8 bases. The CDR3 is 14 residues long. CDR1 is SGHTA and CDR2 is FQGNSA in the germline V gene. J lost 3 bases, V lost 5 bases, and 6 bases had no gene match.

The chain links TRBV10-1 to TRBJ2-2, with 11 bases fitting TRBD2. CDR1 and CDR2 from the germline V gene are WNHNN and SYGVQD (reference sequence). The length of the CDR3 is 17 residues. J gave up 4 bases and V 3 bases, and 7 bases lay outside the gene matches. CDR3 amino acids: CASSELAGGPGTGELFF. The DNA of the CDR3 is TGCGCCAGCAGTGAATTAGCGGGGGGGCCAGGCACCGGGGAGCTGTTTTTT.

The chain joins TRBV9 to TRBJ2-1; 10 nucleotides agree with TRBD2. The ends lost 5 bases at V and 3 bases at J; junction bases unmatched: 5. Germline V CDR1 and CDR2: SGDLS, YYNGEE. The CDR3 is 15 residues long. Written as DNA, the CDR3 is TGTGCCAGCAGTTCAACTAGCGGGAACTACAATGAGCAGTTCTTC. Protein: CASSSTSGNYNEQFF.

This rearrangement joins TRBV2 to TRBJ1-1, with D possibly matching TRBD1 (6 bases). Trimming removed 1 base from V and 2 bases from J, with 17 bases in between. Germline CDR1 reads SNHLY; CDR2 reads FYNNEI. The CDR3 totals 17 residues. The CDR3 DNA reads TGTGCCAGCAGTGAAGGGGGGCAGGGGCCCTATAACACTGAAGCTTTCTTT. It yields the protein CASSEGGQGPYNTEAFF.

CDR3 protein: CASSLYTDTQYF. CDR3 in DNA: TGTGCCAGCAGCTTATACACAGATACGCAGTATTTT. This chain links TRBV7-8 with TRBJ2-3; D unclear. CDR1 and CDR2 (germline): SGHVS, FQNEAQ. Trimming took off 2 bases at V and 2 bases at J, with 2 bases between the two ends. CDR3 size: 12 residues.

The chain carries TRBV6-2 or TRBV6-3 and TRBJ1-6, with 7 bases that match TRBD1. Losses at the gene ends were 6 bases for V and 6 bases for J; bases not matched to a gene: 5. The germline CDR1 and CDR2 sequences are MNHEY and SVGEGT. The CDR3 totals 14 residues. In DNA, the CDR3 is TGTGCCAGCAGCCTGGGACAGCCTAATTCACCCCTCCACTTT. It translates to CASSLGQPNSPLHF.

The chain is built from TRBV10-3 and TRBJ2-3; TRBD2 is a possible D gene (6 bases). Germline V gene sequence: CDR1 ENHRY, CDR2 SYGVKD. This CDR3 is built from 14 residues. V shed 0 bases and J shed 5 bases, with 9 bases lying between them. The CDR3 loop is CAISESGRGDTQYF. The DNA for the CDR3 is TGTGCCATCAGTGAGTCGGGGCGGGGAGATACGCAGTATTTT.

V is TRBV7-9 and J is TRBJ2-3; D gene uncertain. From germline, CDR1 is SEHNR and CDR2 FQNEAQ (reference sequence). Deletions cut 6 bases from V and 0 bases from J, with 13 bases between. This CDR3 is built from 15 residues. CDR3 residues: CASSRESTSTDTQYF. In nucleotides, the CDR3 is TGTGCCAGCAGTCGCGAGTCGACTAGCACAGATACGCAGTATTTT.

There are a few counts of this clone. The chain carries TRBV6-5 and TRBJ2-2; D unresolved. CDR3 length: 16 residues. Germline V lookup: CDR1 MNHEY, CDR2 SVGAGI. V was cut by 1 base and J by 0 bases, with 9 bases left in between. CDR3 protein: CASSYFGTPNTGELFF. The CDR3 DNA reads TGTGCCAGCAGTTACTTTGGCACGCCGAACACCGGGGAGCTGTTTTTT.

The chain employs TRBV19 and TRBJ2-7; D is possibly TRBD1 (6 bases). The CDR3 covers 12 residues. Germline loops: CDR1 LNHDA, CDR2 SQIVND (reference sequence). The CDR3 sequence: CATGTPSYEQYF. For the CDR3, the DNA is TGTGCGACTGGGACACCCTCCTACGAGCAGTACTTC.

V gene TRBV19 combines with J gene TRBJ2-7; TRBD2 is a possible D gene (5 bases). V lost 5 bases, J lost 4 bases, and 12 bases lay in between. The germline V gene encodes CDR1 LNHDA and CDR2 SQIVND (reference sequence). CDR3 length: 13 amino acids. The CDR3 DNA reads TGTGCCAGTAGTTTAGGAGGTCGGTACGAGCAGTACTTC. The encoded protein is CASSLGGRYEQYF.